These T cell receptor beta chains were read from a single sample in a study of identical twins. TCRdb independently ran MiXCR on the 5' RACE reads; one entry per CDR3 protein. The top ten hold roughly 3% of the sample, which has roughly 570,000 distinct CDR3 sequences, more than 9% seen once. In addition, the sample was reused for a study of yellow fever vaccine responses in identical twins.

The sequenced sample consisted of PBMCs. The receptor set was obtained from a woman between 18 and 29 years old in good health. Both conserved end residues are part of each CDR3. The order of the fields is J gene, V gene, D gene, clone size, CDR3 protein, CDR3 DNA. The D gene is left open where the match is weak. Clone size appears in some rows only: once, few, many, or a class for an expanded clone.

TRBJ2-1 | TRBV7-9 | - | many | CASSLSDSEQFF | TGTGCCAGCAGCTTAAGCGACTCTGAGCAGTTCTTC
TRBJ2-1 | TRBV20-1 | - | few | CSARVGGTLSNEQFF | TGCAGTGCTAGAGTGGGCGGGACTCTGAGCAATGAGCAGTTCTTC
TRBJ2-1 | TRBV3-1 | - | - | CASSQLGKSSGSYNEQFF | TGTGCCAGCAGCCAACTCGGGAAGAGTTCCGGCTCCTACAATGAGCAGTTCTTC
TRBJ2-5 | TRBV6-2/TRBV6-3 | - | - | CASSYYGGRRETQYF | TGTGCCAGCAGTTACTACGGGGGGCGCAGGGAGACCCAGTACTTC
TRBJ1-5 | TRBV11-2 | - | many | CASSWDGSNQPQHF | TGTGCCAGCAGCTGGGACGGTAGCAATCAGCCCCAGCATTTT
TRBJ2-1 | TRBV7-2 | TRBD2 | many | CASRPAGSGSLVEQFF | TGTGCCAGCAGACCCGCGGGAAGCGGGAGCTTGGTTGAGCAGTTCTTC
TRBJ2-7 | TRBV30 | - | once | CAWRTWEPSSQNEQYF | TGTGCCTGGAGAACGTGGGAACCTAGTTCTCAGAACGAGCAGTACTTC
TRBJ1-6 | TRBV4-2 | TRBD1 | - | CASSIGQENSPLHF | TGTGCCAGCAGCATTGGACAGGAGAATTCACCCCTCCACTTT
TRBJ2-2 | TRBV7-8 | - | - | CASSLGHRGGSGELFF | TGTGCCAGCAGCTTAGGCCACAGGGGAGGGTCCGGGGAGCTGTTTTTT
TRBJ2-3 | TRBV29-1 | TRBD2 | many | CSVDGGGRAFTDTQYF | TGCAGCGTTGATGGAGGCGGGAGGGCTTTCACAGATACGCAGTATTTT
TRBJ1-1 | TRBV19 | - | many | CASSIVGIMNTEAFF | TGTGCCAGTAGTATAGTGGGGATAATGAACACTGAAGCTTTCTTT
TRBJ2-2 | TRBV3-1 | - | - | CASSKRDTGELFF | TGTGCCAGCTCTAAGAGGGACACCGGGGAGCTGTTTTTT
TRBJ2-5 | TRBV5-1 | - | few | CASREVAAYETQYF | TGCGCCAGCAGGGAGGTAGCGGCCTACGAGACCCAGTACTTC
TRBJ2-1 | TRBV6-2/TRBV6-3 | - | few | CASRLQTEQLLDEQFF | TGTGCCAGCAGACTCCAGACTGAGCAATTGCTCGATGAGCAGTTCTTC
TRBJ2-2 | TRBV10-3 | - | - | CAISRAGVNTGELFF | TGTGCCATCAGTCGGGCAGGGGTGAACACCGGGGAGCTGTTTTTT
TRBJ2-2 | TRBV12-3/TRBV12-4 | - | many | CASTQYVGGGPHTGELFF | TGTGCCAGCACCCAATACGTTGGGGGTGGGCCCCACACCGGGGAGCTGTTTTTT
TRBJ2-1 | TRBV7-9 | - | - | CASRFGLGERFF | TGTGCCAGCAGATTCGGTCTGGGGGAGCGGTTCTTC
TRBJ2-6 | TRBV6-1 | - | many | CASRDYGGSGANVLTF | TGTGCCAGCAGAGACTACGGGGGCTCTGGGGCCAACGTCCTGACTTTC
TRBJ2-3 | TRBV2 | TRBD2 | once | CARMHVGLAGNTDTQYF | TGTGCCAGAATGCACGTGGGACTAGCGGGTAACACAGATACGCAGTATTTT
TRBJ2-1 | TRBV12-3/TRBV12-4 | TRBD2 | - | CASRRAGGARLDEQFF | TGTGCCAGCAGGCGGGCGGGGGGGGCTCGGCTTGATGAGCAGTTCTTC
TRBJ2-7 | TRBV6-2/TRBV6-3 | - | - | CASSYSDVQDEQYF | TGTGCCAGCAGTTACTCCGACGTACAGGACGAGCAGTACTTC
TRBJ2-2 | TRBV7-9 | TRBD1 | - | CASSFGGDRAGELFF | TGTGCCAGCAGCTTCGGAGGGGACAGGGCCGGGGAGCTGTTTTTT
TRBJ2-7 | TRBV10-3 | - | - | CAILTLRTNYEQYF | TGTGCCATCCTCACTCTACGAACCAACTACGAGCAGTACTTC